This T cell receptor beta chain appears in the sequencing data of a study of cytomegalovirus exposure and HLA in healthy donors. Study results and limitations: Through in vitro validation, three CMV-associated chains were shown to be specific for CMV antigens. Evidence from a later analysis indicated that most CMV-associated TCR beta chains looked HLA-restricted. Immune exposure information comprised only CMV serostatus.

This clone showed up just a few times. No antigen is known for it. Vbeta (60) and Jbeta (13) primers were used in the PCR. TCRdb keeps only in-frame clones here, not all; method: immunoSEQ multiplex PCR. The sample has approximately 210,000 clones, over 80% seen once. Everyone who donated was a healthy bone marrow donor. V was clipped by 7 bases and J by 3 bases; unmatched bases: 3. This CDR3 spans 13 amino acids. Germline assignment: CDR1 SQVTM and CDR2 ANQGSEA. This chain links TRBV29-1 with TRBJ2-1, with 10 bases aligning to TRBD2. Source material: PBMCs. This TCR was sampled from a woman aged 50 to 60 in good health and CMV-seropositive. The CDR3 coding sequence is TGCAGCGAACGACTAGCGGGCTACAATGAGCAGTTCTTC. Its translation: CSERLAGYNEQFF.